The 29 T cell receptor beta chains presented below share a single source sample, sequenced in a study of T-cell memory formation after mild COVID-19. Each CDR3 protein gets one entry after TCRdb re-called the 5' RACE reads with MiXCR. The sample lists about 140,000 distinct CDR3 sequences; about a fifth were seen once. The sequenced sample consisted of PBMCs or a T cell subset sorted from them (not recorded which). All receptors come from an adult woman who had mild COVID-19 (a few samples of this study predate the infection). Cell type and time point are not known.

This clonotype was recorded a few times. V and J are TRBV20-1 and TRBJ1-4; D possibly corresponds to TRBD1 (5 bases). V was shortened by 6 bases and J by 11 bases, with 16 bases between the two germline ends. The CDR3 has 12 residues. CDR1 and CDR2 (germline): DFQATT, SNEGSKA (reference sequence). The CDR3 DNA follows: TGCAGTGCACAGAGAGAGGGGTACAAACTGTTTTTT. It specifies CSAQREGYKLFF.

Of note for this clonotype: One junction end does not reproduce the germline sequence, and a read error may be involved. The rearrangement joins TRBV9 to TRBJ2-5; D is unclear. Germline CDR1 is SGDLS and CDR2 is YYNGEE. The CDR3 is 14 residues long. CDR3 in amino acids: CASSVDWSPETRYF. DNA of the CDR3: TGTGCCAGCAGCGTAGATTGGAGTCCAGAGACCCGGTACTTC.

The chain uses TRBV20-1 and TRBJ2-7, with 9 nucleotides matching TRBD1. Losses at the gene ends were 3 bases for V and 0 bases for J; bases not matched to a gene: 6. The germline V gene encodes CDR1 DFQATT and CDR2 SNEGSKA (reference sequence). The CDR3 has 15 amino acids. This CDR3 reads CSARPSGQGSYEQYF. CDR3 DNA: TGCAGTGCTAGGCCCTCGGGACAGGGCTCCTACGAGCAGTACTTC.

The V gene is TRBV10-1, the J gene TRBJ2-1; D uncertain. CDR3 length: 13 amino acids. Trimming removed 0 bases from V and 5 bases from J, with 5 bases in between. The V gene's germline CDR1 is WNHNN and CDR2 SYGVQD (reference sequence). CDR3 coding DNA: TGCGCCAGCAGTGAGTCCTTCAACAATGAGCAGTTCTTC. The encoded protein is CASSESFNNEQFF.

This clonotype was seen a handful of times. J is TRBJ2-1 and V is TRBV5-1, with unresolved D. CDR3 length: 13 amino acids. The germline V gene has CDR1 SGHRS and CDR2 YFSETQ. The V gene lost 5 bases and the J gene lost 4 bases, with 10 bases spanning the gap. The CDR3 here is CASRSRRYNEQFF. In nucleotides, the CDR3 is TGCGCCAGCAGGTCACGCCGATACAATGAGCAGTTCTTC.

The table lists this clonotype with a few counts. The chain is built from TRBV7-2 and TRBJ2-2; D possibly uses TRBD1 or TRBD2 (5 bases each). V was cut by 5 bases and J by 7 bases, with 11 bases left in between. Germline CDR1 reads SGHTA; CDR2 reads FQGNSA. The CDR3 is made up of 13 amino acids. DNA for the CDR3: TGTGCCAGCAGCCCGAGGGGACGCGGGGAGCTGTTTTTT. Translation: CASSPRGRGELFF.

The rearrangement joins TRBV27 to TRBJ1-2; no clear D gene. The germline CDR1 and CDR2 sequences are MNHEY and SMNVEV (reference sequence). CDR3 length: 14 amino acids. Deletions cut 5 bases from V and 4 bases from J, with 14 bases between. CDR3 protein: CASSPSYRFYGYTF. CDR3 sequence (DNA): TGTGCCAGCAGTCCATCCTATCGTTTCTATGGCTACACCTTC.

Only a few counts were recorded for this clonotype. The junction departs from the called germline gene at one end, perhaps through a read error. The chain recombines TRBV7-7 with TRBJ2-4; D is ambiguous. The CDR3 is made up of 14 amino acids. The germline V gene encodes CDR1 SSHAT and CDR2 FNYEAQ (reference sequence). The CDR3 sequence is CASSLASAKNIQYF. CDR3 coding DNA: TGTGCTAGCAGCTTAGCCTCAGCCAAAAACATTCAGTACTTC.

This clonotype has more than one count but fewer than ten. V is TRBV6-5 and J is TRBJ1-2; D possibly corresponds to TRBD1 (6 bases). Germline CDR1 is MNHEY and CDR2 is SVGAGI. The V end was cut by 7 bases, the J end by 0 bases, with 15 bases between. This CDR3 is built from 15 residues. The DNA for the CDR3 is TGTGCCAGCAAAATTACAGGGACCGCTAACTATGGCTACACCTTC. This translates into CASKITGTANYGYTF.

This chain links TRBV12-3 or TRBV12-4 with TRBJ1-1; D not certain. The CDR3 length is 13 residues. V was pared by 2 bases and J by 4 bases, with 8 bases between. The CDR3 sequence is CASSLRVITEAFF. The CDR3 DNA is TGTGCCAGCAGTTTAAGGGTGATCACTGAAGCTTTCTTT.

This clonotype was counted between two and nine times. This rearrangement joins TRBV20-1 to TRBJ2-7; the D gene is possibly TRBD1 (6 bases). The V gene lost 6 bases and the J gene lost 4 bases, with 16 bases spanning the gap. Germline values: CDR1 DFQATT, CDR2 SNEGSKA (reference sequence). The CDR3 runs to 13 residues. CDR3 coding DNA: TGCAGTGCGACGAAGCTCCAGGGGTACGAGCAGTACTTC. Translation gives CSATKLQGYEQYF.

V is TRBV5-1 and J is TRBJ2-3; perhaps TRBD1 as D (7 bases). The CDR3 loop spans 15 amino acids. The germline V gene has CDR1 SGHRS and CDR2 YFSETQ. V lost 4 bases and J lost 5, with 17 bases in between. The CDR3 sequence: CASSPGGLIQDTQYF. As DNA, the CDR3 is TGCGCCAGCAGCCCAGGGGGGCTTATCCAAGATACGCAGTATTTT.

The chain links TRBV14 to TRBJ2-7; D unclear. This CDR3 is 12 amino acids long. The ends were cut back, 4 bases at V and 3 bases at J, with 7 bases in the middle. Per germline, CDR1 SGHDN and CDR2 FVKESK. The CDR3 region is CASSRGNYEQYF. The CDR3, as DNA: TGTGCCAGCAGCCGTGGGAACTACGAGCAGTACTTC.

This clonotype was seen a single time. The CDR3 protein is CASSEREGPYEQYF. DNA for the CDR3: TGTGCCAGCAGCGAACGGGAGGGACCCTACGAGCAGTACTTC. This chain links TRBV14 with TRBJ2-7; 8 nucleotides align to TRBD2. The germline CDR1 and CDR2 sequences are SGHDN and FVKESK. V was clipped by 5 bases and J by 2 bases; unmatched bases: 5. The CDR3 runs 14 residues.

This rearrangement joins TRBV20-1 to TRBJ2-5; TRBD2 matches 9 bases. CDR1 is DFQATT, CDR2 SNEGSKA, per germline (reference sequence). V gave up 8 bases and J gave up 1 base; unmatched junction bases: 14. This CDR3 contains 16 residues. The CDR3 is CSSRLGAGGPQETQYF. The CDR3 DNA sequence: TGCAGTTCCCGATTGGGGGCGGGAGGGCCCCAAGAGACCCAGTACTTC.

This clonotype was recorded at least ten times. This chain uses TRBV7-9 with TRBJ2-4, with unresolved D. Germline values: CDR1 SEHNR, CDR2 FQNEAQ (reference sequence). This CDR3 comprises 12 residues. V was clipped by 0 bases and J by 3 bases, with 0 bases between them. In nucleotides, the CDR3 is TGTGCCAGCAGCTTAGCCAAAAACATTCAGTACTTC. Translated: CASSLAKNIQYF.

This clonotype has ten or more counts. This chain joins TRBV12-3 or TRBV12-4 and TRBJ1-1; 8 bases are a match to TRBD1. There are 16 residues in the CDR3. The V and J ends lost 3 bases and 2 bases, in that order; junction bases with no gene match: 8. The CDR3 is CASSFGLDRVNTEAFF. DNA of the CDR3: TGTGCCAGCAGTTTTGGCCTGGACAGGGTCAACACTGAAGCTTTCTTT.

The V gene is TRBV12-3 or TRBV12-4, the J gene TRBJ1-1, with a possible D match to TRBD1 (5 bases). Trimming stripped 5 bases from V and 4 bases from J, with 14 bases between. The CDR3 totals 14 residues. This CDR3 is CASSTTDILTEAFF. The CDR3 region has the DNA TGTGCCAGCAGTACCACGGACATACTCACTGAAGCTTTCTTT.

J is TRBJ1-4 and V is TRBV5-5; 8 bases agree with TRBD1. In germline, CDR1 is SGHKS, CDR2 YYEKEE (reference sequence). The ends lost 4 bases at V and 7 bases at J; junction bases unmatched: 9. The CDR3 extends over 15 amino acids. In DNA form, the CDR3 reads TGTGCCAGCAGCATTCGACAGGGGAGGAGTGAAAAACTGTTTTTT. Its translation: CASSIRQGRSEKLFF.

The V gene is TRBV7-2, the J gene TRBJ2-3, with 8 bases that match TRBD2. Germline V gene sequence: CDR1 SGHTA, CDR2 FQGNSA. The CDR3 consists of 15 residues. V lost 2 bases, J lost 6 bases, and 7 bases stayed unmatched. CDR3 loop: CASSLRSSSGDTQYF. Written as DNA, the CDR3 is TGTGCCAGCAGCTTACGGTCCTCTAGCGGGGATACGCAGTATTTT.

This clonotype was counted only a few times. CDR3 DNA: TGTGCCAGCAGTTTACCGGACAGGCACTACGAGCAGTACTTC. Translated, it gives CASSLPDRHYEQYF. The genes are TRBV7-9 and TRBJ2-7; TRBD1 aligns across 7 bases. The trim removed 6 bases at V and 3 bases at J, leaving 8 bases unmatched. There are 14 residues in the CDR3. Germline values: CDR1 SEHNR, CDR2 FQNEAQ (reference sequence).

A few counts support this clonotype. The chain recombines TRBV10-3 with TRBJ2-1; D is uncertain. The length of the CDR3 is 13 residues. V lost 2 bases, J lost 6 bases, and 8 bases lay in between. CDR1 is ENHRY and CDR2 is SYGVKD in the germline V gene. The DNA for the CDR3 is TGTGCCATCAGTGAGGGTCCCAGCAATGAGCAGTTCTTC. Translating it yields CAISEGPSNEQFF.

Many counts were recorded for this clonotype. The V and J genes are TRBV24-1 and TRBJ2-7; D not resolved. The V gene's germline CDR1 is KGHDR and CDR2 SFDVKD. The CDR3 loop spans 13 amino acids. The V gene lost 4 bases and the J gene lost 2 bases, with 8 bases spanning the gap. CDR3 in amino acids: CATSDAATYEQYF. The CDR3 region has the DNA TGTGCCACCAGTGACGCTGCTACCTACGAGCAGTACTTC.

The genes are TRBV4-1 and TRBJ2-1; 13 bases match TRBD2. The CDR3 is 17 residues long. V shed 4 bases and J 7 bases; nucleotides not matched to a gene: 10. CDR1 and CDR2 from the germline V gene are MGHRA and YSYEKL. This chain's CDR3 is CASSRGLAGPLVNEQFF. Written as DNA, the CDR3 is TGCGCCAGCAGCCGGGGACTAGCGGGGCCTCTGGTTAATGAGCAGTTCTTC.

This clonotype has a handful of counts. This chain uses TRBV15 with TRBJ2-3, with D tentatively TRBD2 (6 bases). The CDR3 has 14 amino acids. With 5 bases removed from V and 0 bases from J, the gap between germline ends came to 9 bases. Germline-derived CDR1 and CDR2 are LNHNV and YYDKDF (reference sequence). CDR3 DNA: TGTGCCACCAGCGGGGGGTTTAGCACAGATACGCAGTATTTT. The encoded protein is CATSGGFSTDTQYF.

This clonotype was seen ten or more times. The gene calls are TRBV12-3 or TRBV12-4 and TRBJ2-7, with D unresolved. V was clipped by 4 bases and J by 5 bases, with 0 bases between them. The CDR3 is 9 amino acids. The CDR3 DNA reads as TGTGCCAGCAGTTACGAGCAGTACTTC. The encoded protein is CASSYEQYF.

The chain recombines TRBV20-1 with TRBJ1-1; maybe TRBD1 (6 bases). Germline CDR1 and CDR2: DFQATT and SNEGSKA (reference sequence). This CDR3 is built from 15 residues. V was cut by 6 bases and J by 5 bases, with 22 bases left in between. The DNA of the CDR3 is TGCAGTGCCCGGGGGTGGGGGCCACAGAAAACTGAAGCTTTCTTT. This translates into CSARGWGPQKTEAFF.

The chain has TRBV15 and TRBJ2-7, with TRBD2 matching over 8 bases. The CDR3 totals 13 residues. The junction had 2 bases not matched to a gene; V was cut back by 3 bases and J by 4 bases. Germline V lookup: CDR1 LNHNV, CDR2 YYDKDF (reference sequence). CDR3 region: CATSRGLDYEQYF. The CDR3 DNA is TGTGCCACCAGCAGGGGACTAGATTACGAGCAGTACTTC.

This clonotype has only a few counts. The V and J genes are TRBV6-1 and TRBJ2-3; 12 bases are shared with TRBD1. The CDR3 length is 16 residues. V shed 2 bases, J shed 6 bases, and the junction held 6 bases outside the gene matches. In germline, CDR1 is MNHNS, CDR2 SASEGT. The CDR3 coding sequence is TGTGCCAGCAGTGAAACCGGGACAGGGGGCTTCGATACGCAGTATTTT. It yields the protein CASSETGTGGFDTQYF.